One and the same sample provided the 18 T cell receptor beta chains below, sequenced in a study of PD-1 blockade in classical Hodgkin lymphoma. This table comes from immunoSEQ multiplex PCR, and its TCRdb copy is limited to in-frame clones, with some not included. The sample has around 26,000 clones, around 94% seen once. Stated time point: newly diagnosed, previously untreated cHL patient sample. The sample taken for sequencing was peripheral blood mononuclear cells (PBMCs). These receptors originate from a human donor with classical Hodgkin lymphoma.

This chain connects TRBV14 to TRBJ2-7; possibly TRBD2 for D (5 bases). The CDR3 runs to 18 residues. Trimming pared 3 bases from V and 2 bases from J, leaving 23 bases between. Germline V CDR1 and CDR2: SGHDN, FVKESK. CDR3 region: CASSQAITLASKPYEQYF. Written as DNA, the CDR3 is TGTGCCAGCAGCCAGGCGATAACCTTAGCGAGCAAGCCCTACGAGCAGTACTTC.

The rearrangement joins TRBV11-1 to TRBJ1-1; D gene ambiguous. CDR1 is SGHAT and CDR2 is FQDESV in the germline V gene (reference sequence). The CDR3 length is 13 residues. V was shortened by 1 base and J by 6 bases, with 9 bases between the two germline ends. The CDR3 loop is CASSLVSPAEAFF. In DNA, the CDR3 is TGTGCCAGCAGCTTAGTATCCCCCGCTGAAGCTTTCTTT. The complete variable domain, with remaining parts taken from reference TRBV11-1 and TRBJ1-1, reads EAEVAQSPRYKITEKSQAVAFWCDPISGHATLYWYRQILGQGPELLVQFQDESVVDDSQLPKDRFSAERLKGVDSTLKIQPAELGDSAMYLCASSLVSPAEAFFGQGTRLTVV.

The chain combines TRBV6-1 with TRBJ2-6, with D maybe TRBD1 (5 bases). Trimming pared 2 bases from V and 1 base from J, leaving 9 bases between. This CDR3 is 16 amino acids long. The V gene's germline CDR1 is MNHNS and CDR2 SASEGT. CDR3 region: CASSEIQGSGANVLTF. In DNA, the CDR3 is TGTGCCAGCAGTGAAATTCAGGGTTCTGGGGCCAACGTCCTGACTTTC.

J is TRBJ2-1 and V is TRBV29-1, with 9 positions matching TRBD2. The germline gives CDR1 SQVTM, CDR2 ANQGSEA. The CDR3 sequence is 15 residues long. The junction had 12 bases not matched to a gene; V was cut back by 5 bases and J by 7 bases. CDR3 DNA: TGCAGCGTTTTTGGTAGCGGGAGAGTATTGAATGAGCAGTTCTTC. Residues: CSVFGSGRVLNEQFF.

The chain carries TRBV28 and TRBJ1-1; D gene uncertain. Per germline, CDR1 MDHEN and CDR2 SYDVKM. V lost 7 bases to trimming and J lost 4 bases, with 13 bases between them. This CDR3 has 13 residues. CDR3 in DNA: TGTGCCAGCACCTCGGGGTTGGGCACTGAAGCTTTCTTT. Its protein product is CASTSGLGTEAFF.

The CDR3 sequence: CAISESYQAKNSPLHF. The CDR3 region has the DNA TGTGCCATCAGTGAGTCGTACCAGGCGAAAAATTCACCCCTCCACTTT. V and J are TRBV10-3 and TRBJ1-6; D gene ambiguous. V lost 0 bases, J lost 7 bases, and 13 bases lay in between. The germline gives CDR1 ENHRY, CDR2 SYGVKD. This CDR3 region has 16 residues.

Turning to this clone: A junction boundary mismatches the germline segment, possibly from a read error. This chain links TRBV7-3 with TRBJ2-5; D remains unclear. CDR3 length equals 9 residues. Per the germline V gene, CDR1 is SGHTA and CDR2 is FQGTGA. The CDR3 nucleotides read TGTGTCCTCCAAGAGGCCCAGTACTTC. Translated: CVLQEAQYF.

This rearrangement joins TRBV15 to TRBJ2-1, with 8 bases that match TRBD2. The germline gives CDR1 LNHNV, CDR2 YYDKDF (reference sequence). V lost 3 bases and J lost 9; bases outside the gene matches: 4. The CDR3 consists of 13 residues. This CDR3 is CATSRDLAGEQFF. In nucleotides, the CDR3 is TGTGCCACCAGCAGGGACCTAGCGGGTGAGCAGTTCTTC.

The genes are TRBV15 and TRBJ2-7, with D perhaps TRBD2 (5 bases). The CDR3 sequence is 16 residues long. With 0 bases removed from V and 1 base from J, the gap between germline ends came to 13 bases. Germline V gene lookup returns CDR1 LNHNV and CDR2 YYDKDF (reference sequence). CDR3 sequence reads: CATSRDIRDVSYEQYF. The CDR3 region has the DNA TGTGCCACCAGCAGAGATATCCGGGATGTATCCTACGAGCAGTACTTC.

The chain links TRBV7-8 to TRBJ2-2, with 10 bases fitting TRBD1. This CDR3 contains 18 residues. Germline trimming cut 5 bases from V and 7 bases from J; bases unmatched to any gene: 16. Per the germline V gene, CDR1 is SGHVS and CDR2 is FQNEAQ. This CDR3 is CASSQTPRRDRGGGELFF. DNA of the CDR3: TGTGCCAGCAGCCAAACCCCGCGGAGGGACAGGGGAGGCGGGGAGCTGTTTTTT.

The chain combines TRBV5-1 with TRBJ2-5; D possibly corresponds to TRBD1 (6 bases). Per germline, CDR1 SGHRS and CDR2 YFSETQ. CDR3 length: 14 residues. The V and J ends lost 0 bases and 4 bases respectively, with 10 bases between them. CDR3 DNA: TGCGCCAGCAGCTTGGCTGGGGGCGCAGAGACCCAGTACTTC. This encodes CASSLAGGAETQYF.

The V and J genes are TRBV20-1 and TRBJ2-5; no clear D gene. The germline gives CDR1 DFQATT, CDR2 SNEGSKA (reference sequence). The CDR3 is 11 amino acids. Trimming pared 0 bases from V and 10 bases from J, leaving 9 bases between. The CDR3 bases are TGCAGTGCTAGAGATCTCCCGAGCCAGTACTTC. Residues: CSARDLPSQYF.

J is TRBJ2-3 and V is TRBV6-4, with 10 bases that match TRBD2. The V gene's germline CDR1 is MRHNA and CDR2 SNTAGT. V lost 8 bases to trimming and J lost 2 bases; unmatched junction nucleotides: 7. This CDR3 has 15 residues. The CDR3: CASSRSGGDTDTQYF. CDR3 coding DNA: TGTGCCAGCTCCCGAAGCGGGGGGGACACAGATACGCAGTATTTT.

The chain recombines TRBV30 with TRBJ2-7; TRBD2 aligns across 11 bases. CDR1 is GTSNPN and CDR2 is SVGIG in the germline V gene (reference sequence). This CDR3 has 16 amino acids. Trimming at V came to 4 bases and at J to 0 bases, leaving 8 bases not matched to a gene. The CDR3 nucleotides read TGTGCCTGGACCACCGGACTAGCGGGTAGCTCCTACGAGCAGTACTTC. Translated, it gives CAWTTGLAGSSYEQYF.

V is TRBV7-8 and J is TRBJ2-7; the match to TRBD2 covers 7 bases. The CDR3 totals 15 residues. The germline gives CDR1 SGHVS, CDR2 FQNEAQ. Losses at the gene ends were 5 bases for V and 3 bases for J; bases not matched to a gene: 10. CDR3 sequence reads: CASSPLSGGGYEQYF. CDR3 in DNA: TGTGCCAGCAGCCCGCTCTCGGGAGGAGGCTACGAGCAGTACTTC. Looking up the rest from reference TRBV7-8 and TRBJ2-7 gives the full variable domain: GAGVSQSPRYKVAKRGQDVALRCDPISGHVSLFWYQQALGQGPEFLTYFQNEAQLDKSGLPSDRFFAERPEGSVSTLKIQRTQQEDSAVYLCASSPLSGGGYEQYFGPGTRLTVT.

This chain links TRBV2 with TRBJ2-7, with no clear D. The germline V gene encodes CDR1 SNHLY and CDR2 FYNNEI. The length of the CDR3 is 13 residues. V lost 5 bases and J 10 bases, leaving 18 bases between the germline ends. CDR3 nucleotide sequence: TGTGCCAGCAGTACTGACCCGACGCTAACTCAGTACTTC. It yields the protein CASSTDPTLTQYF.

The chain joins TRBV18 to TRBJ1-2; D gene unclear. Trimming removed 1 base from V and 2 bases from J, with 14 bases in between. This CDR3 has 16 amino acids. Germline V gene data show CDR1 as KGHSH and CDR2 as LQKENI. CDR3 loop: CASSPLSGGENYGYTF. CDR3 nucleotide sequence: TGTGCCAGCTCACCACTTTCCGGTGGGGAAAACTATGGCTACACCTTC.

The chain carries TRBV5-5 and TRBJ2-7; D remains unclear. V was shortened by 0 bases and J by 0 bases, with 10 bases between the two germline ends. Germline CDR1 and CDR2: SGHKS and YYEKEE (reference sequence). This CDR3 has 15 residues. Written as DNA, the CDR3 is TGTGCCAGCAGCTTGGTACGGGTAACCTCCTACGAGCAGTACTTC. Amino acids: CASSLVRVTSYEQYF.